This is a list of T cell receptor beta chains from one sample in a study of technical replicates of blood from several donors. This table comes from immunoSEQ multiplex PCR, and its TCRdb copy is limited to in-frame clones, with some not included. Among around 84,000 clones listed, roughly 98% were seen once. Sequencing input: T cells isolated from PBMCs. The receptors here all came from a human donor in good health. Each CDR3 is given with its conserved first and last residue. D genes are given only for firm matches. Clone size is shown for a subset of rows, as once, few, many or a class of expanded clone.

v_gene	j_gene	abundance	d_gene	CDR3aa	CDR3nt
TRBV5-4	TRBJ1-4	.	TRBD1	CASSLPWTGTNEKLFF	TGTGCCAGCAGCCTACCATGGACAGGGACTAATGAAAAACTGTTTTTT
TRBV27	TRBJ2-3	.	.	CASSLSMWSSTDTQYF	TGTGCCAGCAGTTTATCAATGTGGAGTTCCACAGATACGCAGTATTTT
TRBV6-6	TRBJ1-3	.	.	CASSWGRNSGNTIYF	TGTGCCAGCAGTTGGGGCCGAAACTCTGGAAACACCATATATTTT
TRBV27	TRBJ2-1	.	TRBD2	CASKTLPGLAGVPYNEQFF	TGTGCCAGCAAAACTCTCCCAGGACTAGCGGGGGTACCATACAATGAGCAGTTCTTC
TRBV29-1	TRBJ1-2	.	.	CSVGPGRGYTF	TGCAGCGTTGGTCCGGGTCGGGGCTACACCTTC
TRBV7-9	TRBJ2-2	once	TRBD2	CASSLGREWNTGELFF	TGTGCCAGCAGCTTGGGGCGGGAGTGGAACACCGGGGAGCTGTTTTTT
TRBV27	TRBJ2-4	.	TRBD2	CASSFLAGVLYQYF	TGTGCCAGCAGTTTCCTAGCGGGAGTTTTATACCAGTACTTC
TRBV11-2	TRBJ2-5	.	.	CASSFLLRDQETQYF	TGTGCCAGCAGCTTCCTACTCCGGGACCAAGAGACCCAGTACTTC
TRBV19	TRBJ2-7	.	TRBD2	CASSQRGGFLEQYF	TGTGCCAGTAGTCAACGGGGGGGTTTCCTCGAGCAGTACTTC
TRBV5-1	TRBJ2-3	.	.	CASSLEGGTDTQYF	TGCGCCAGCAGCTTGGAAGGGGGTACAGATACGCAGTATTTT
TRBV6-5	TRBJ2-1	.	.	CASSKGGEQFF	TGTGCCAGCAGCAAAGGAGGTGAGCAGTTCTTC
TRBV10-3	TRBJ2-2	.	.	CAIIRGGISGTNTGELFF	TGTGCCATCATCAGAGGGGGAATCTCCGGGACAAACACCGGGGAGCTGTTTTTT
TRBV19	TRBJ1-4	.	.	CASSLQDSYEKLFF	TGTGCCAGTAGTCTACAGGATTCTTATGAAAAACTGTTTTTT
TRBV5-4	TRBJ2-5	.	.	CASSLDSRQETQYF	TGTGCCAGCAGCTTGGATAGTCGCCAAGAGACCCAGTACTTC
TRBV21-1	TRBJ2-3	.	.	CASSKVGDRGTDTQYF	TGTGCCAGCAGCAAAGTAGGGGACAGGGGCACAGATACGCAGTATTTT
TRBV28	TRBJ2-7	.	TRBD2	CASISRGEWLAGVYEQYF	TGTGCCAGCATCAGCAGGGGGGAGTGGCTAGCGGGAGTCTACGAGCAGTACTTC
TRBV6-1	TRBJ2-7	.	TRBD2	CASSAASGNIYEQYF	TGTGCCAGCAGTGCGGCTAGCGGGAATATCTACGAGCAGTACTTC
TRBV7-9	TRBJ1-1	.	.	CASSLKSGLAEAFF	TGTGCCAGCAGCTTAAAGTCGGGATTAGCTGAAGCTTTCTTT
TRBV12-5	TRBJ2-1	few	TRBD2	CASSAAGVNEQFF	TGTGCTAGTAGTGCAGCGGGAGTGAACGAGCAGTTCTTC
TRBV11-3	TRBJ2-5	.	.	CASSRGLAETQYF	TGTGCCAGCAGTCGAGGTCTGGCAGAGACCCAGTACTTC
TRBV10-3	TRBJ1-3	.	.	CAISTGNSGNTIYF	TGTGCCATCAGCACAGGGAACTCTGGAAACACCATATATTTT
TRBV4-2	TRBJ2-1	.	TRBD2	CASSQELRLAGGGYEQFF	TGTGCCAGCAGCCAAGAATTACGATTAGCGGGAGGTGGGTACGAGCAGTTCTTC
TRBV14	TRBJ2-7	.	TRBD2	CASSQLIGLSGAGYEQYF	TGTGCCAGCAGCCAACTCATTGGGCTAAGCGGGGCGGGCTACGAGCAGTACTTC
TRBV9	TRBJ2-1	.	.	CASSVGTNPLNEQFF	TGTGCCAGCAGCGTAGGGACTAACCCCCTCAATGAGCAGTTCTTC
TRBV27	TRBJ2-2	.	TRBD1	CASSLGQGVGTGELFF	TGTGCCAGCAGTTTAGGGCAGGGGGTAGGGACCGGGGAGCTGTTTTTT
TRBV11-2	TRBJ1-3	.	.	CASSPGSGDRNTIYF	TGTGCCAGCAGCCCAGGCTCCGGGGATCGAAACACCATATATTTT
TRBV6-1	TRBJ1-5	.	TRBD1	CASSKDRGRQPQHF	TGTGCCAGCAGTAAGGACAGGGGGCGGCAGCCCCAGCATTTT
TRBV19	TRBJ1-2	.	.	CASYRVTVGYTF	TGTGCCAGTTACAGGGTGACGGTCGGCTACACCTTC
TRBV5-4	TRBJ1-2	.	TRBD1	CASSWDSPYGYTF	TGTGCCAGCAGCTGGGACAGTCCGTATGGCTACACCTTC
TRBV21-1	TRBJ1-2	.	.	CASRPGQGYGYTF	TGTGCCAGCAGGCCGGGACAGGGATACGGCTACACCTTC
TRBV11-2	TRBJ2-1	.	TRBD1	CASSLASTGGGNEQFF	TGTGCCAGCAGCTTAGCCTCGACAGGGGGTGGCAATGAGCAGTTCTTC
TRBV29-1	TRBJ2-2	.	TRBD2	CSVARLAGGTGELFF	TGCAGCGTTGCTAGACTAGCGGGGGGCACCGGGGAGCTGTTTTTT
TRBV30	TRBJ1-3	.	.	CAWSVAAAVGNTIYF	TGTGCCTGGAGTGTAGCGGCCGCCGTGGGAAACACCATATATTTT
TRBV6-1	TRBJ2-7	.	.	CAGAFAGSPSNEQYF	TGTGCCGGAGCTTTTGCGGGTTCCCCTTCGAACGAGCAGTACTTC
TRBV19	TRBJ2-1	once	TRBD1	CARIGQGHNEQFF	TGTGCCAGAATCGGACAGGGGCACAATGAGCAGTTCTTC
TRBV13	TRBJ2-1	.	.	CASSLEGWPGGSYNEQFF	TGTGCCAGCAGTCTAGAGGGTTGGCCTGGCGGATCCTACAATGAGCAGTTCTTC
TRBV5-6	TRBJ1-2	.	.	CASSLDHLAGSSSGYTF	TGTGCCAGCAGCTTGGACCACTTGGCGGGCTCTTCTTCTGGCTACACCTTC
TRBV5-5	TRBJ1-4	.	TRBD1	CASRKGQGSEKLFF	TGTGCCAGCAGGAAGGGACAGGGCAGCGAAAAACTGTTTTTT
TRBV7-9	TRBJ1-6	.	TRBD1	CASSLTGQGYSPLHF	TGTGCCAGCAGCCTTACGGGACAGGGGTATTCACCCCTCCACTTT
TRBV6-1	TRBJ1-1	.	TRBD1	CAGGQGLVPEAFF	TGTGCCGGAGGACAGGGCCTGGTTCCTGAAGCTTTCTTT
TRBV5-4	TRBJ1-1	.	TRBD1	CASTSTGQGHTEAFF	TGTGCCAGCACTTCGACAGGACAGGGGCACACTGAAGCTTTCTTT
TRBV4-1	TRBJ2-3	.	.	CASRPGFLSHTDTQYF	TGCGCCAGCAGACCGGGGTTCCTTTCCCACACAGATACGCAGTATTTT
TRBV27	TRBJ1-5	.	.	CASSLNSYSNQPQHF	TGTGCCAGCAGTTTAAATAGCTATAGCAATCAGCCCCAGCATTTT
TRBV4-1	TRBJ2-1	.	TRBD2	CASSQESTGTSGRGAYNEQFF	TGCGCCAGCAGCCAAGAAAGCACCGGGACTAGCGGGAGAGGGGCCTACAATGAGCAGTTCTTC
TRBV5-5	TRBJ2-3	.	.	CASSLDPLGSDTQYF	TGTGCCAGCAGCTTGGACCCGCTTGGCTCAGATACGCAGTATTTT
TRBV18	TRBJ2-7	.	.	CASSPRSGLMGEQYF	TGTGCCAGCTCACCACGTTCAGGGTTGATGGGCGAGCAGTACTTC
TRBV4-1	TRBJ1-1	.	.	CASSQGGNTEAFF	TGCGCCAGCAGCCAAGGCGGGAACACTGAAGCTTTCTTT
TRBV7-6	TRBJ2-5	.	TRBD2	CASSQLAGGLGQETQYF	TGTGCCAGCAGCCAGTTAGCGGGAGGGCTGGGTCAAGAGACCCAGTACTTC
TRBV2	TRBJ2-3	.	.	CASRRVTGTDTQYF	TGTGCCAGCCGCCGGGTGACGGGCACAGATACGCAGTATTTT